This T cell receptor (beta chain) came from a study of T cells in Graves' hyperthyroidism and ophthalmopathy. RNA transcripts were the template for amplifying TCR beta CDR3 regions. The HTBI primer set drove a first-round RT-PCR of the TCR CDR3. TCRdb ran MiXCR on the multiplex PCR reads and lists one entry per CDR3 protein. The sample records some 320,000 distinct CDR3 sequences, around 13% being singletons. V trimming: 10 bases; J trimming: 2 bases; junction bases outside the gene matches: 15. The CDR3 has 16 amino acids. Germline V gives CDR1 SEHNR, CDR2 FQNEAQ (reference sequence). A few counts support this clonotype.

The specimen sequenced was blood. The chain joins TRBV7-9 to TRBJ2-3; 7 nucleotides line up with TRBD1. The receptor comes from a woman between 35 and 50 years old with Graves' ophthalmopathy. CDR3 DNA sequence: TGTGCCATCACCCAGGGGGTTAGCGACATCACAGATACGCAGTATTTT. Amino acids: CAITQGVSDITDTQYF. Using reference TRBV7-9 and TRBJ2-3 for the parts outside the CDR3, the full variable domain is DTGVSQNPRHKITKRGQNVTFRCDPISEHNRLYWYRQTLGQGPEFLTYFQNEAQLEKSRLLSDRFSAERPKGSFSTLEIQRTEQGDSAMYLCAITQGVSDITDTQYFGPGTRLTVL.